Each of the 12 T cell receptor beta chains below was sequenced from the same sample in a study of early T cells in non-severe SARS-CoV-2 infection. TCRdb re-called the 5' RACE reads with MiXCR, one entry per CDR3 protein. Of about 27,000 distinct CDR3 sequences in the sample, approximately 5.4% were seen once. Sequenced input: whole blood. Receptors were obtained from an adult who was a healthcare worker with PCR-confirmed SARS-CoV-2 infection or an uninfected control (not recorded which).

The J gene is TRBJ1-2, the V gene TRBV29-1; D gene unclear. The CDR3 has 13 residues. Trimming left V 2 bases short and J 5 bases short, with 12 bases between. CDR1 SQVTM and CDR2 ANQGSEA come from the germline V gene. In DNA, the CDR3 is TGCAGCGTTGAAATTCCGGGATTATATGGCTACACCTTC. It translates to CSVEIPGLYGYTF. Full variable domain (rest looked up from reference TRBV29-1 and TRBJ1-2): SAVISQKPSRDICQRGTSLTIQCQVDSQVTMMFWYRQQPGQSLTLIATANQGSEATYESGFVIDKFPISRPNLTFSTLTVSNMSPEDSSIYLCSVEIPGLYGYTFGSGTRLTVV.

This clonotype was observed at least ten times. The V gene is TRBV5-1, the J gene TRBJ2-7; 11 bases map to TRBD2. Germline loops: CDR1 SGHRS, CDR2 YFSETQ. The CDR3 is 15 amino acids. Germline trimming cut 0 bases from V and 3 bases from J; bases unmatched to any gene: 2. The DNA of the CDR3 is TGCGCCAGCAGCTTGGTAGCGGGGGGGAACTACGAGCAGTACTTC. It specifies CASSLVAGGNYEQYF.

There are a few counts of this clonotype. The V and J genes are TRBV10-2 and TRBJ2-7; no definite D call. V shed 0 bases and J shed 1 base, with 1 base lying between them. Germline assignment: CDR1 WSHSY and CDR2 SAAADI. The CDR3 is 12 amino acids. This chain's CDR3 is CASSESSYEQYF. The DNA for the CDR3 is TGCGCCAGCAGTGAGTCGTCCTACGAGCAGTACTTC.

The V call is TRBV20-1, the J call TRBJ2-3; 9 nucleotides line up with TRBD1. Germline CDR1 reads DFQATT; CDR2 reads SNEGSKA (reference sequence). The CDR3 consists of 16 residues. V lost 1 base and J lost 1; bases outside the gene matches: 6. CDR3 DNA: TGCAGTGCTAGAGCTCAGGACAGGGGAGGCACAGATACGCAGTATTTT. It specifies CSARAQDRGGTDTQYF.

This clonotype has at least ten counts. Written as DNA, the CDR3 is TGTGCCAGCAGCCAAGTTCTCCGAATCCCCTCTGGGGCCAACGTCCTGACTTTC. The encoded protein is CASSQVLRIPSGANVLTF. The chain employs TRBV4-2 and TRBJ2-6; D is uncertain. The V and J ends lost 1 base and 0 bases respectively, with 13 bases between them. Germline CDR1 reads LGHNA; CDR2 reads YNFKEQ. The CDR3 totals 18 residues.

J is TRBJ2-1 and V is TRBV19, with D unresolved. Trimming took 5 bases from V and 3 from J, leaving 11 bases between them. The CDR3 covers 14 residues. Germline V CDR1 and CDR2: LNHDA, SQIVND (reference sequence). CDR3 sequence (DNA): TGTGCCAGTAGTGCTGCTACCTTCTACAATGAGCAGTTCTTC. Translated, it gives CASSAATFYNEQFF.

This clonotype was recorded many times. This chain joins TRBV28 and TRBJ2-5, with D unclear. The CDR3 spans 13 residues. Germline CDR1 reads MDHEN; CDR2 reads SYDVKM. Trimming left V 3 bases short and J 3 bases short, with 8 bases between. The DNA of the CDR3 is TGTGCCAGCAGTTTTTGGGGTAAAGAGACCCAGTACTTC. Protein sequence: CASSFWGKETQYF.

This clonotype was seen repeatedly, ten times or more. This sequence joins TRBV28 and TRBJ2-1, with D hard to call. CDR3 length equals 12 residues. Germline V gene lookup returns CDR1 MDHEN and CDR2 SYDVKM. V was cut by 8 bases and J by 3 bases, with 8 bases left in between. In nucleotides, the CDR3 is TGTGCCAGCGGTGACAACTACAATGAGCAGTTCTTC. It translates to CASGDNYNEQFF.

This clonotype was recorded at least ten times. This sequence joins TRBV7-2 and TRBJ2-7; D gene ambiguous. CDR1 is SGHTA and CDR2 is FQGNSA in the germline V gene. The CDR3 has 14 residues. V was trimmed by 1 base and J by 3 bases, leaving 10 bases between them. In DNA, the CDR3 is TGTGCCAGCAGCTTAGGACACCTTCTCTACGAGCAGTACTTC. Amino acid sequence: CASSLGHLLYEQYF.

This clonotype occurred many times. The chain is built from TRBV7-2 and TRBJ2-4, with TRBD2 identical over 9 bases. CDR1 SGHTA and CDR2 FQGNSA come from the germline V gene. The junction had 5 bases not matched to a gene; V was cut back by 1 base and J by 7 bases. The length of the CDR3 is 15 residues. CDR3 sequence: CASSLGLAEHNIQYF. In nucleotides, the CDR3 is TGTGCCAGCAGCTTAGGACTAGCGGAGCACAACATTCAGTACTTC.

This clonotype showed up many times. This chain uses TRBV18 with TRBJ2-1; D call uncertain. The CDR3 sequence is 16 residues long. Germline CDR1 KGHSH, CDR2 LQKENI. V was cut by 0 bases and J by 4 bases, with 13 bases left in between. CDR3 protein: CASSPPPVVSYNEQFF. The CDR3 DNA reads as TGTGCCAGCTCACCACCGCCAGTTGTTTCGTACAATGAGCAGTTCTTC. The full variable domain, its missing parts supplied by reference TRBV18 and TRBJ2-1, is NAGVMQNPRHLVRRRGQEARLRCSPMKGHSHVYWYRQLPEEGLKFMVYLQKENIIDESGMPKERFSAEFPKEGPSILRIQQVVRGDSAAYFCASSPPPVVSYNEQFFGPGTRLTVL.

This clonotype is classed as medium-sized. The V gene is TRBV11-2, the J gene TRBJ2-7; TRBD2 matches at 8 bases. The CDR3 has 14 residues. After removal of 6 bases from V and 6 bases from J, the junction contained 10 bases not matched to a gene. Germline-derived CDR1 and CDR2 are SGHAT and FQNNGV. CDR3 nucleotides: TGTGCCAGCAGACACATCCCGGGAGGGGTCGAGCAGTACTTC. Encoded protein: CASRHIPGGVEQYF. The whole variable domain, remainder taken from reference TRBV11-2 and TRBJ2-7, is EAGVAQSPRYKIIEKRQSVAFWCNPISGHATLYWYQQILGQGPKLLIQFQNNGVVDDSQLPKDRFSAERLKGVDSTLKIQPAKLEDSAVYLCASRHIPGGVEQYFGPGTRLTVT.